This T cell receptor beta chain was identified during a study of T-cell reconstitution after alpha-beta-depleted transplantation in children. Regarding the study as a whole: Where alpha-beta T cells came from about two months after transplant was reportedly several hundred expanded graft clones. T-cell counts and diversity at one year following transplant were attributed mainly to newly produced T cells. It was surviving recipient T cells and thymic progenitors that gave some patients high TCRbeta diversity at day 60.

Unique molecular identifiers were incorporated when the TCRbeta library was constructed. TCRdb analysed the PCR reads with MiXCR anew, one entry per CDR3 protein. The sample contains hundreds of thousands of distinct CDR3 sequences, roughly 13% of which appear only once. This CDR3 spans 16 amino acids. This clonotype has only a few counts. The antigen is undetermined. Sample: PBMCs, mostly from graft donor cells, taken 360 days after TCRalphabeta/CD19-depleted stem cell transplant. This TCR was sampled from a male patient between 5 and 17 years old who had a stem cell transplant for acute myeloid leukemia, so the T cells may come from the graft donor. The J gene is TRBJ1-4, the V gene TRBV3-2. TRBV3-2 has pseudogene status. The CDR3 sequence is CASSHSDTVYNEKLFF. CDR3 in DNA: TGTGCCAGCAGCCACAGCGACACAGTTTATAATGAAAAACTGTTTTTT.